The clone carrying this T cell receptor beta chain was seen ten or more times. This entry is derived from a study of breast tumors, draining lymph nodes, adjacent tissues. Trimming removed 1 base from V and 6 bases from J, with 7 bases in between. The CDR3 covers 12 residues. Germline V CDR1 and CDR2: DFQATT, SNEGSKA (reference sequence). TCRdb re-called the multiplex PCR reads with MiXCR, one entry per CDR3 protein. The sample lists around 170,000 distinct CDR3 sequences, roughly a third occurring once. Breast cancer patients provided tissue from their axillary draining lymph nodes. The sequenced sample was axillary lymph node tissue. This TCR was sampled from a female donor with breast cancer. Some clones in this sample may be carry-over from other donors' samples. This rearrangement joins TRBV20-1 to TRBJ2-1; D uncertain. CDR3 sequence reads: CSARVDVNEQFF. CDR3 sequence (DNA): TGCAGTGCTAGAGTAGACGTCAATGAGCAGTTCTTC.